This T cell receptor beta chain was identified in a study of cytomegalovirus exposure and HLA in healthy donors (TCRdb year 2017). Looking at the study overall: According to a later analysis, one platform produced both the roughly 130 validation repertoires and the 550 to 800 repertoires of the first cohort. The study was designed to test whether signatures of past pathogen exposure could be identified by cataloging public T cell receptors. In addition to the first cohort of around 670 subjects, a separate validation cohort of under 150 different subjects was used. To predict cytomegalovirus infection status, the study brought together high-throughput TCR immunosequencing, statistical association of individual TCRs with disease status, and machine learning.

Unmatched junction bases come to 6, with V trimmed by 7 bases and J by 3 bases. As encoded in the germline V gene (reference sequence), CDR1 is MNHEY while CDR2 is SMNVEV. The CDR3, from cysteine to phenylalanine, totals 13 residues. Only CDR3 DNA is held: 39 bases, read in frame from base 1. Receptor amplification or capture employed the immunoSEQ multiplex PCR assay. The study's processing was this. A statistical classification framework was built to diagnose cytomegalovirus status from the catalog of TCR beta chain sequences. Sourced from immuneACCESS, this table was stored by TCRdb with only in-frame sequences that have V and J called. A share of the clones is absent; for the studies checked, an unresolved V gene accounts for under half, and the remainder has no known explanation. The DNA was the basis for D and trimming; V, J and clone size are from that table. A total of some 340,000 clones appear in this sample, about 90% of them only once. The top ten constitute roughly 1.2% of the sample.

The donors were included in the validation cohort of over a hundred subjects, a group kept apart from the roughly 670-subject first cohort. As regards this clone: The antigen it recognizes is unknown. Base qualities are missing; no much larger clone stands one base away.

Overall study outcomes, separate from this receptor: A later analysis found that TCRs clustered in the first cohort also tended to co-occur in the 95 to 150 validation repertoires, with 94% of cluster scores above 0. Cytomegalovirus status was reported to be diagnosed by the classifier with high specificity and sensitivity in both the original and validation cohorts. According to the authors, the approach could potentially be generalized to other disease states and immunological phenotypes. The study listed approximately 160 TCR beta chains as associated with cytomegalovirus. While some public TCRs were present in many individuals, most TCR sequences turned up only very rarely across donors. Three of the identified cytomegalovirus-associated TCR beta chains were confirmed in vitro to be specific for cytomegalovirus antigens. All 110 or so repertoires were used to score co-occurrence in the validation cohort in a later analysis, because that analysis had no HLA typing for the cohort.

What was sequenced was PBMCs. The sequence was obtained from a woman aged 25 to 39 in good health and CMV-seropositive. The sequence is built from TRBV27 and TRBJ2-7; 7 junctional bases match TRBD1. The CDR3 loop reads CASKRQGIYEQYF. The DNA sequence is given as TGTGCCAGCAAAAGACAGGGAATCTACGAGCAGTACTTC.